This T cell receptor beta chain was captured in a study of shared clonotypes between healthy human individuals. Sequenced by immunoSEQ multiplex PCR; TCRdb stores in-frame clones only, minus some. This sample has 2 million to 3 million clones; roughly 93% occur once, and the top ten carry about 0.39%. Trimming cost V 1 base and J 3 bases, with 28 bases left between them. Germline CDR1 LNHNV, CDR2 YYDKDF (reference sequence). The CDR3 is 21 residues long. Sequenced sample: naive CD4+ T cells from PBMCs. Described subset: CD45RA+ positively selected. The rearrangement uses TRBV15 and TRBJ1-3; D gene unclear. The sequence derives from a man younger than 35 in good health. Some clones in this sample may be carry-over from other donors' samples. CDR3 nucleotide sequence: TGTGCCACCAGCAGAGTTCTCTTACGTTCCCTTCCACACCGACATGGAAACACCATATATTTT. This gives the protein CATSRVLLRSLPHRHGNTIYF.